This T cell receptor beta chain came from a study of Tregs in tolerant kidney transplant recipients. The count of this clone is one. The nonmyeloablative bone marrow transplants came from related graft donors, with transient mixed chimerism. This table comes from immunoSEQ multiplex PCR, and its TCRdb copy is limited to in-frame clones, with some not included. The sample lists approximately 81,000 clones, roughly 91% occurring once. The sequence came from a human patient who received a combined kidney and bone marrow transplant. Part of the T cells may come from the graft donor. This material consisted of CD4+ T cells from blood (PBMCs), taken 24 months after the transplant.

CDR3 residues: CASSGTGIYSNQPQHF. CDR3 nucleotides: TGTGCCAGCAGCGGGACTGGGATTTATAGCAATCAGCCCCAGCATTTT. The chain is built from TRBV7-2 and TRBJ1-5; the D gene is possibly TRBD1 (5 bases). The CDR3 has 16 amino acids. Germline assignment: CDR1 SGHTA and CDR2 FQGNSA. The V end was cut by 5 bases, the J end by 0 bases, with 14 bases between.